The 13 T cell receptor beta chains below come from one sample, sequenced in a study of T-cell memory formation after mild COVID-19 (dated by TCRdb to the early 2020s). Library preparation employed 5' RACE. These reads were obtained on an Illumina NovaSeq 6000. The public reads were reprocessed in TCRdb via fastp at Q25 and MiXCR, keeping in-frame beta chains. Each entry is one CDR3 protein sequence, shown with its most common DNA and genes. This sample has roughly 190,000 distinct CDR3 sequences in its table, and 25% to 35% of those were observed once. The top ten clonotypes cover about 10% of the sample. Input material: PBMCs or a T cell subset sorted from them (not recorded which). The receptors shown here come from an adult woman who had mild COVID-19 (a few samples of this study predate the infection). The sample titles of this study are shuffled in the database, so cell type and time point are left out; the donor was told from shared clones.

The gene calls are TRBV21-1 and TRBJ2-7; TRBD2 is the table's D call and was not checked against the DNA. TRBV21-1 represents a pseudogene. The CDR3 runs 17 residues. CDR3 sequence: CASSKEQGLLDYYEQYF. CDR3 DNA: TGTGCCAGCAGCAAGGAACAGGGCCTCCTGGACTACTACGAGCAGTACTTC.

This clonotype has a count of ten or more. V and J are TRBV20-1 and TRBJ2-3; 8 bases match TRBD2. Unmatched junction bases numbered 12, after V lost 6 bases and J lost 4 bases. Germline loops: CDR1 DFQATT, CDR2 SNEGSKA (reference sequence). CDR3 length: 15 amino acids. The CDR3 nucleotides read TGCAGTGCCAATTCGGGGCGGGAGGTATCAGATACGCAGTATTTT. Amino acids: CSANSGREVSDTQYF.

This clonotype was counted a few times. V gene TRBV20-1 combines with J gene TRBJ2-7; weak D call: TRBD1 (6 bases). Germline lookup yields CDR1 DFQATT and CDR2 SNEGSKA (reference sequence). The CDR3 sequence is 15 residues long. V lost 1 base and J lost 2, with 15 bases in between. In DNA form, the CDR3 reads TGCAGTGCTAGAGGACAAACGACAGGAACCTACGAGCAGTACTTC. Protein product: CSARGQTTGTYEQYF.

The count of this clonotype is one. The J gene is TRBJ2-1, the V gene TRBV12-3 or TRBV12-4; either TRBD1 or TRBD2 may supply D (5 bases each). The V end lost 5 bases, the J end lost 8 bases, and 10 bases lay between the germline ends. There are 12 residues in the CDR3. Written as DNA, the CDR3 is TGTGCCAGCAGTCTGGGGGTATATGAGCAGTTCTTC. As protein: CASSLGVYEQFF.

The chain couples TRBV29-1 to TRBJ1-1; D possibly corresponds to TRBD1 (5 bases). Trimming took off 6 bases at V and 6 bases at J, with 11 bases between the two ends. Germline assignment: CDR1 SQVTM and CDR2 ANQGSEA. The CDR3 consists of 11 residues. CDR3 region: CSVLGLSEAFF. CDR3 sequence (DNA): TGCAGCGTCTTGGGGCTGTCTGAAGCTTTCTTT.

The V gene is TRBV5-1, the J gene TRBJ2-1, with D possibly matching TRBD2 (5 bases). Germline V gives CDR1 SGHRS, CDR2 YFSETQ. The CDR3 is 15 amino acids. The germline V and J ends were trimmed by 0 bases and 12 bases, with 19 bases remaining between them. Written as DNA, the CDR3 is TGCGCCAGCAGCTTGGAGGCGGGTTACGGCTCTGGGCAGTTCTTC. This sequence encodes CASSLEAGYGSGQFF.

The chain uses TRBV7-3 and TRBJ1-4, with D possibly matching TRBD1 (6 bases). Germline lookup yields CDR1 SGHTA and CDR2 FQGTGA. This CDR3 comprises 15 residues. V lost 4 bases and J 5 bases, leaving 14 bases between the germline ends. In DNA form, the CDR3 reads TGTGCCAGCAGCTCACAGGGATCCCCGAATGAAAAACTGTTTTTT. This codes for CASSSQGSPNEKLFF.

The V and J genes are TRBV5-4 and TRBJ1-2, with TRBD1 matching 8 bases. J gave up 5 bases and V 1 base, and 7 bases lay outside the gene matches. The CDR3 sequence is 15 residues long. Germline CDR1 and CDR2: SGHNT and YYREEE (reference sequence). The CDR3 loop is CASSLRQGARYGYTF. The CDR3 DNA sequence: TGTGCCAGCAGCTTGAGGCAGGGGGCACGGTATGGCTACACCTTC.

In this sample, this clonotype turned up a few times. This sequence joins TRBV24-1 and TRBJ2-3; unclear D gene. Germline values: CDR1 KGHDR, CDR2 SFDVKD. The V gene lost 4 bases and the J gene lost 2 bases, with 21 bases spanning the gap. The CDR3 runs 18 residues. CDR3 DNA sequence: TGTGCCACCAGTGAAGCTCCCCGGGCCTCACCTAACACAGATACGCAGTATTTT. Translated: CATSEAPRASPNTDTQYF.

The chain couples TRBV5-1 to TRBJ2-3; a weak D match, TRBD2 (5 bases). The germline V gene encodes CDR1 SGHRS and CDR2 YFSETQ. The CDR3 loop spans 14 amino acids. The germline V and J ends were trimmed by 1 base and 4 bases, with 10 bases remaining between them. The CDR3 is CASSLSEGADTQYF. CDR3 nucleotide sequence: TGCGCCAGCAGCTTGTCCGAGGGCGCAGATACGCAGTATTTT.

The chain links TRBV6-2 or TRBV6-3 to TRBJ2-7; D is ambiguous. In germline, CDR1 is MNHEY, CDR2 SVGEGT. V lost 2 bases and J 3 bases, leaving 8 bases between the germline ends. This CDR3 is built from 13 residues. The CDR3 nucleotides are TGTGCCAGCAGTTACGGCTCAAACTACGAGCAGTACTTC. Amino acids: CASSYGSNYEQYF.

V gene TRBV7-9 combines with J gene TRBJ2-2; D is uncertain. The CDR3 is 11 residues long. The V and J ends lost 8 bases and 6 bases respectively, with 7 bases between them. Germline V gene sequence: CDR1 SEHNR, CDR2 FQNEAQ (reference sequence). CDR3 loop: CASERPGELFF. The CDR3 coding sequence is TGTGCCAGCGAGAGGCCCGGGGAGCTGTTTTTT.

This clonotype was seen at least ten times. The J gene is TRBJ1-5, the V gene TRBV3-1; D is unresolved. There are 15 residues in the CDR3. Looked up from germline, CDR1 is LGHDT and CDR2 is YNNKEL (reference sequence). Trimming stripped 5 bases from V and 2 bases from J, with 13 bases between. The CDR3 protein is CASSFTMNGNQPQHF. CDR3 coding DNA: TGTGCCAGCAGCTTCACCATGAACGGCAATCAGCCCCAGCATTTT.